The entry below gives a single T cell receptor beta chain sequence along with its context. Treatment: approximately 18 received Ad26.COV2.S at low or high dose, single or two shots; about five received placebo; per-sample allocation not given. Repertoires come from day 63 after the first vaccine or placebo injection. The data were obtained in a study of Ad26.COV2.S vaccination and SARS-CoV-2 variants. Across the whole study: A participant enrolled in the COV1001 Ad26.COV2.S trial arm provided the sample.

The table came from immunoSEQ multiplex PCR; TCRdb's copy has only in-frame clones and leaves some out. The data show 300,000 to 350,000 clones, approximately 86% seen once. This CDR3 has 15 amino acids. Trimming pared 6 bases from V and 0 bases from J, leaving 9 bases between. Germline V gene lookup returns CDR1 MDHEN and CDR2 SYDVKM. The chain is built from TRBV28 and TRBJ2-6; unclear D gene. This material consisted of peripheral blood, taken in a trial of Ad26.COV2.S vaccine versus placebo. The TCR sequence derives from a person aged 18-60 years who received the Ad26.COV2.S COVID-19 vaccine or a placebo. The CDR3 DNA reads TGTGCCAGCAGGCCTCACATCTCTGGGGCCAACGTCCTGACTTTC. Protein: CASRPHISGANVLTF. The complete variable domain, with remaining parts taken from reference TRBV28 and TRBJ2-6, reads DVKVTQSSRYLVKRTGEKVFLECVQDMDHENMFWYRQDPGLGLRLIYFSYDVKMKEKGDIPEGYSVSREKKERFSLILESASTNQTSMYLCASRPHISGANVLTFGAGSRLTVL.